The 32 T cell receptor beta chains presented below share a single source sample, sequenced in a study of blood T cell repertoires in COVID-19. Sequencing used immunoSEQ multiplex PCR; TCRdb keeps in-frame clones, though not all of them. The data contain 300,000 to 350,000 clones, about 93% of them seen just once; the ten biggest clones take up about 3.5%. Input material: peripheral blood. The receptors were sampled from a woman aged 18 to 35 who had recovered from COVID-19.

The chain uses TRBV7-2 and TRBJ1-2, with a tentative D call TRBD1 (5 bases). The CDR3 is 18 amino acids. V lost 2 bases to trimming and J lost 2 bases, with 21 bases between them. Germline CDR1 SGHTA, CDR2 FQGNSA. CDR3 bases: TGTGCCAGCAGCTTACAGCCGGCTTTTTCCAGGGCGAACTATGGCTACACCTTC. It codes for CASSLQPAFSRANYGYTF.

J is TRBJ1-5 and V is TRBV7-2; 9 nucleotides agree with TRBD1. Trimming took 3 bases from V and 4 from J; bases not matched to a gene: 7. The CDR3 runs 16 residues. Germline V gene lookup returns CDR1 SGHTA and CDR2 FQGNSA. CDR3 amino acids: CASSFGSQGANQPQHF. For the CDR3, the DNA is TGTGCCAGCAGCTTCGGTTCACAGGGGGCTAATCAGCCCCAGCATTTT.

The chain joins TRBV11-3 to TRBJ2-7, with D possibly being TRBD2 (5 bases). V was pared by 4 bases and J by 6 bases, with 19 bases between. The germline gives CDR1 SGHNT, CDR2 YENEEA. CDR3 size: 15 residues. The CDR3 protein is CASSSQGPGFGEQYV. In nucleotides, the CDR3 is TGTGCCAGCAGCTCACAAGGACCGGGGTTCGGCGAGCAGTACGTC.

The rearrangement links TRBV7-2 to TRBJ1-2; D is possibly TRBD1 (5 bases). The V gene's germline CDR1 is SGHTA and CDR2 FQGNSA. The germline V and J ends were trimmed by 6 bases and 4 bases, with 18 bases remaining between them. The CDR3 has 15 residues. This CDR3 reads CASSRRDGGSYGYTF. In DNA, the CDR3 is TGTGCCAGCAGTCGAAGGGACGGGGGTAGCTATGGCTACACCTTC. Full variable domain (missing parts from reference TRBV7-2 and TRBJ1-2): GAGVSQSPSNKVTEKGKDVELRCDPISGHTALYWYRQSLGQGLEFLIYFQGNSAPDKSGLPSDRFSAERTGGSVSTLTIQRTQQEDSAVYLCASSRRDGGSYGYTFGSGTRLTVV.

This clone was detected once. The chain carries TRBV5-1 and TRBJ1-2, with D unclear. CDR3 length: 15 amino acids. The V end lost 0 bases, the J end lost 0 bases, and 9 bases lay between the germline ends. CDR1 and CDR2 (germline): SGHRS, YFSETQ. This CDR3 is CASSLGQAPNYGYTF. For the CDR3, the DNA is TGCGCCAGCAGCTTGGGGCAGGCCCCTAACTATGGCTACACCTTC.

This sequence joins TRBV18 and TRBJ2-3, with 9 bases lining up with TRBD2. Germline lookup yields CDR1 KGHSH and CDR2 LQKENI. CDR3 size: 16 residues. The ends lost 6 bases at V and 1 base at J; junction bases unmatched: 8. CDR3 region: CASSSQASGGTDTQYF. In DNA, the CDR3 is TGTGCCAGCTCCTCCCAGGCTAGCGGGGGCACAGATACGCAGTATTTT.

CDR3 DNA: TGTGCCAGCAGCCCGCTGCGGGAGGGCCTGGGCGGGGAGCTGTTTTTT. It yields the protein CASSPLREGLGGELFF. The gene calls are TRBV7-7 and TRBJ2-2, with 9 bases lining up with TRBD2. Germline loops: CDR1 SSHAT, CDR2 FNYEAQ (reference sequence). CDR3 length: 16 residues. Trimming cost V 5 bases and J 7 bases; bases outside gene matches: 11. Full variable domain (remainder filled in from reference TRBV7-7 and TRBJ2-2): GAGVSQSPRYKVTKRGQDVTLRCDPISSHATLYWYQQALGQGPEFLTYFNYEAQPDKSGLPSDRFSAERPEGSISTLTIQRTEQRDSAMYRCASSPLREGLGGELFFGEGSRLTVL.

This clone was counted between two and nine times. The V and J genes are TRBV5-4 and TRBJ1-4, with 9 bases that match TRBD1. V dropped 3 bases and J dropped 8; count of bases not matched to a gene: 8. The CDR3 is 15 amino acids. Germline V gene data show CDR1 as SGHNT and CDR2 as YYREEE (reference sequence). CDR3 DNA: TGTGCCAGCAGCTCTGACAGGGGGTATGAAGAAAAACTGTTTTTT. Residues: CASSSDRGYEEKLFF.

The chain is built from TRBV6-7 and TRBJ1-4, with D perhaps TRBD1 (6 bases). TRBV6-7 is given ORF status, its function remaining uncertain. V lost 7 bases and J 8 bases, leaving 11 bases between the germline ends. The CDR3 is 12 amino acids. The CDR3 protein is CASTRQGEKLFF. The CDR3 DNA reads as TGTGCCAGCACTCGTCAGGGGGAAAAACTGTTTTTT.

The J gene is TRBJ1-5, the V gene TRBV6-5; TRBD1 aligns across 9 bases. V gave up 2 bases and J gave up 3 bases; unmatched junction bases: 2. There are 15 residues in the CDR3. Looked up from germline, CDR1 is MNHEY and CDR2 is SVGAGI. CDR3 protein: CASSYRTGANQPQHF. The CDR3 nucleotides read TGTGCCAGCAGTTACCGGACAGGGGCCAATCAGCCCCAGCATTTT.

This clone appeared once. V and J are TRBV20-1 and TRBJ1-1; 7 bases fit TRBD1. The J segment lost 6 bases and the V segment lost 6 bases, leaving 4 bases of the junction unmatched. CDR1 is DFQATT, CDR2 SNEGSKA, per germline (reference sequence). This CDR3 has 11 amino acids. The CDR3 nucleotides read TGCAGTGCCGGGACAGCCTCTGAAGCTTTCTTT. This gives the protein CSAGTASEAFF.

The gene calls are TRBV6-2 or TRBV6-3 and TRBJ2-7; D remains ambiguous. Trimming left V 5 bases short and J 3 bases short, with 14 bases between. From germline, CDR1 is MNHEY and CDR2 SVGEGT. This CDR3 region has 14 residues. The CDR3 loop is CASSPSTTIYEQYV. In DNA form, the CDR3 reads TGTGCCAGCAGTCCCTCTACTACGATCTACGAGCAGTACGTC.

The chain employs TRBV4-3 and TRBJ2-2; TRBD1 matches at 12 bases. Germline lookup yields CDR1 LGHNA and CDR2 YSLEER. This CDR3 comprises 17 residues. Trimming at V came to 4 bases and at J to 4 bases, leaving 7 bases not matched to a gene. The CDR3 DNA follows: TGCGCCAGCAGCCTCAGTTTGGGACAGGGGGCCACCGGGGAGCTGTTTTTT. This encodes CASSLSLGQGATGELFF.

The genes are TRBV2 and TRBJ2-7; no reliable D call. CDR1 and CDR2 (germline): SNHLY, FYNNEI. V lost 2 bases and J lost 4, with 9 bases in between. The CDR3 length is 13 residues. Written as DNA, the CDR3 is TGTGCCAGCAGTGAAAGACAAACGTACGAGCAGTACGTC. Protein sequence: CASSERQTYEQYV.

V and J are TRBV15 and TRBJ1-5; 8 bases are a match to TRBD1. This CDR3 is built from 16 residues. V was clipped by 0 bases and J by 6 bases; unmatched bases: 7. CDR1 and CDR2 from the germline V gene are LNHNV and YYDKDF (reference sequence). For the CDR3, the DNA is TGTGCCACCAGCAGAGATCGCGCACAGGGGGGTCAGCCCCAGCATTTT. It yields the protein CATSRDRAQGGQPQHF. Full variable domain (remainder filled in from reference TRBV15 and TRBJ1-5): DAMVIQNPRYQVTQFGKPVTLSCSQTLNHNVMYWYQQKSSQAPKLLFHYYDKDFNNEADTPDNFQSRRPNTSFCFLDIRSPGLGDTAMYLCATSRDRAQGGQPQHFGDGTRLSIL.

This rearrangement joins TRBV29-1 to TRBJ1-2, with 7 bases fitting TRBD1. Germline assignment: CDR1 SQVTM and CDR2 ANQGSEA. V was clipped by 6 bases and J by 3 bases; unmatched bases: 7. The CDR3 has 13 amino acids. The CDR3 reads CSVETGMDYGYTF. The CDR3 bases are TGCAGCGTCGAGACAGGGATGGACTATGGCTACACCTTC.

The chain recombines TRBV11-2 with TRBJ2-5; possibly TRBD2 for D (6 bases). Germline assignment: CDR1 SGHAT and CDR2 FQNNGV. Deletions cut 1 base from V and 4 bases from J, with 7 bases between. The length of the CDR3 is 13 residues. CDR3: CASSLAGGETQYF. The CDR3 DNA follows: TGTGCCAGCAGCTTAGCCGGGGGAGAGACCCAGTACTTC.

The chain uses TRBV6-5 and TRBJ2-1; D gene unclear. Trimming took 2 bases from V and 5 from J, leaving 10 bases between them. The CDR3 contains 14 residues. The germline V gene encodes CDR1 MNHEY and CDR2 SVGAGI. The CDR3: CASSYGRLNNEQFF. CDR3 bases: TGTGCCAGCAGTTACGGCCGCCTCAACAATGAGCAGTTCTTC.

The CDR3 protein is CASSQLAGTYEQYV. CDR3 DNA: TGTGCCAGCAGCCAACTAGCGGGAACCTACGAGCAGTACGTC. The chain couples TRBV6-5 to TRBJ2-7; 10 bases are a match to TRBD2. Germline CDR1 is MNHEY and CDR2 is SVGAGI. CDR3 length: 14 residues. The J segment lost 2 bases and the V segment lost 6 bases, leaving 4 bases of the junction unmatched.

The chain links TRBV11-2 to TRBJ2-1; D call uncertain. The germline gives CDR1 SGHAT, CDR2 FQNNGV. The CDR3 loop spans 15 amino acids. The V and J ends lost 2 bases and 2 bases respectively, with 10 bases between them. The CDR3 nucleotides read TGTGCCAGCAGCTTATCGGTTGATGCCTACAATGAGCAGTTCTTC. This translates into CASSLSVDAYNEQFF.

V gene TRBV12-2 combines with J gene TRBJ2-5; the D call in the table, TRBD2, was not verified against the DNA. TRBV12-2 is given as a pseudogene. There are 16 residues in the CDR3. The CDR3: CASRRTSGNKKETQYF. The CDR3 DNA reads TGTGCAAGTCGGAGGACTAGCGGGAATAAGAAAGAGACCCAGTACTTC.

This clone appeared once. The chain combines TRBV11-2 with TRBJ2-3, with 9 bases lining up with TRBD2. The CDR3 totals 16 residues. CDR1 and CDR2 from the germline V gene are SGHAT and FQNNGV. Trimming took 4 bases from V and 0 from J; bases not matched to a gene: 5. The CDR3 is CASSSLTSGSTDTQYF. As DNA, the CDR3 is TGTGCCAGCAGCTCTCTCACTAGCGGGAGCACAGATACGCAGTATTTT.

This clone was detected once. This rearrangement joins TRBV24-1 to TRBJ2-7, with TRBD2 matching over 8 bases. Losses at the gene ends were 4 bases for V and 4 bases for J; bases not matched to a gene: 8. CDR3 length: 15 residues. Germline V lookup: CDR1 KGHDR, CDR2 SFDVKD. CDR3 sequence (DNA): TGTGCCACCAGTGACCAACTAGCGGCACTATACGAGCAGTACGTC. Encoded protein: CATSDQLAALYEQYV.

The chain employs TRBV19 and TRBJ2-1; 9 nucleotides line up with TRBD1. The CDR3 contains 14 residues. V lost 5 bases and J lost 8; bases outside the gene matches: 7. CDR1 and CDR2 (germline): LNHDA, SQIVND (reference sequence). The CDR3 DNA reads TGTGCCAGTAGTTCACAGGGGGCGGGATATGAGCAGTTCTTC. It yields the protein CASSSQGAGYEQFF. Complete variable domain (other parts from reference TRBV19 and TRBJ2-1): DGGITQSPKYLFRKEGQNVTLSCEQNLNHDAMYWYRQDPGQGLRLIYYSQIVNDFQKGDIAEGYSVSREKKESFPLTVTSAQKNPTAFYLCASSSQGAGYEQFFGPGTRLTVL.

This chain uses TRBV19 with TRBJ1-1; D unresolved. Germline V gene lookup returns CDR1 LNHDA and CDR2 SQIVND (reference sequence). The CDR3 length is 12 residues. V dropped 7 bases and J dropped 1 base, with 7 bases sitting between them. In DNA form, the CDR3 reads TGTGCCAGTAATTGGGCGAACACTGAAGCTTTCTTT. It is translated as CASNWANTEAFF.

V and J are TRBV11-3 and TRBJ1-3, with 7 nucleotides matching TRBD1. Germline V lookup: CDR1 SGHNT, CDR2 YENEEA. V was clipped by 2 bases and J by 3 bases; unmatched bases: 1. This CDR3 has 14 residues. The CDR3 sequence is CASSLQGVGNTIYF. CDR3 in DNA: TGTGCCAGCAGCTTACAGGGGGTTGGAAACACCATATATTTT. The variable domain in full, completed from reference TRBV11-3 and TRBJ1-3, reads EAGVVQSPRYKIIEKKQPVAFWCNPISGHNTLYWYLQNLGQGPELLIRYENEEAVDDSQLPKDRFSAERLKGVDSTLKIQPAELGDSAVYLCASSLQGVGNTIYFGEGSWLTVV.

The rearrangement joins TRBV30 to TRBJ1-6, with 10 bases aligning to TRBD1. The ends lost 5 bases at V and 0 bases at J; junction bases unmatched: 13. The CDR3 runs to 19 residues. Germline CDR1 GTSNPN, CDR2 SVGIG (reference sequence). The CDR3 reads CAWGARGQGLNSYNSPLHF. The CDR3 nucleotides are TGTGCCTGGGGGGCTAGGGGACAGGGGCTAAACTCCTATAATTCACCCCTCCACTTT.

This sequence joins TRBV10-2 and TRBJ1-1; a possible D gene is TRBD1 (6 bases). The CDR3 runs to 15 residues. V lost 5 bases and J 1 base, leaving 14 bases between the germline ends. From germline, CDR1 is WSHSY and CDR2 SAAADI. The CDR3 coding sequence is TGCGCCAGCAGTAGATTTTCGACAGGGAACACTGAAGCTTTCTTT. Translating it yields CASSRFSTGNTEAFF.

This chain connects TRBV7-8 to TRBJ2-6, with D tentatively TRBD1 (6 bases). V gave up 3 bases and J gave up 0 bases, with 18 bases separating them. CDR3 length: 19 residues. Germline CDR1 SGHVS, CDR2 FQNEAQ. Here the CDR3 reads CASSLARDRSSSGANVLTF. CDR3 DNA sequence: TGTGCCAGCAGCTTGGCCAGAGACAGGTCGAGCTCTGGGGCCAACGTCCTGACTTTC.

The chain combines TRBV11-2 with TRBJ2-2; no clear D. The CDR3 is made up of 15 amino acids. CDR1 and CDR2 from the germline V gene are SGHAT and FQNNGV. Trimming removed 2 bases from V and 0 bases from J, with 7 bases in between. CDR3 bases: TGTGCCAGCAGCTTACGCGGCGCGAACACCGGGGAGCTGTTTTTT. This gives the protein CASSLRGANTGELFF. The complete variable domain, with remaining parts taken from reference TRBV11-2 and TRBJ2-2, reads EAGVAQSPRYKIIEKRQSVAFWCNPISGHATLYWYQQILGQGPKLLIQFQNNGVVDDSQLPKDRFSAERLKGVDSTLKIQPAKLEDSAVYLCASSLRGANTGELFFGEGSRLTVL.

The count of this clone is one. For the CDR3, the DNA is TGCAGCGAAGGACTAGCGGGAGCTGAGCAGTTCTTC. It codes for CSEGLAGAEQFF. The V and J genes are TRBV29-1 and TRBJ2-1; TRBD2 matches at 13 bases. CDR1 and CDR2 (germline): SQVTM, ANQGSEA. V gave up 7 bases and J gave up 9 bases; unmatched junction bases: 3. The CDR3 length is 12 residues.

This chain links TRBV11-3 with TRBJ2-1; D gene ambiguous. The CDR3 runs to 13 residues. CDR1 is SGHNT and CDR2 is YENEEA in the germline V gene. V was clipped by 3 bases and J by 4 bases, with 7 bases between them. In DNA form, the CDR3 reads TGTGCCAGCAGCTTCCCACGGTACAATGAGCAGTTCTTC. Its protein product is CASSFPRYNEQFF.